A selection of T cell receptor beta chains follows, all from one sample in a study of blood T cells in healthy people across ages. MiXCR, applied by TCRdb to the 5' RACE reads, yields one record per CDR3 protein. Among 790,000 or so distinct CDR3 sequences listed, more than 50% were seen once. Sequences were obtained from blood. The source of these receptors is a man aged 35 to 55 in good health. CDR3s include the opening cysteine and the closing phenylalanine or tryptophan. Each record gives: D gene, J gene, clone size, V gene, CDR3 DNA, CDR3 protein. D genes are given only for firm matches. Clone size is stated in some rows and not others, as once, few, many or a class when expanded.

>NA|TRBJ2-3|NA|TRBV20-1
TGCAGTGCTAGTAAGACTAGTTTTGACACAGATACGCAGTATTTT
CSASKTSFDTDTQYF
>TRBD1|TRBJ1-2|NA|TRBV15
TGTGCCACCAGCAGAAACAGGGGGTTCGCACCATATGGCTACACCTTC
CATSRNRGFAPYGYTF
>TRBD2|TRBJ2-5|NA|TRBV12-3/TRBV12-4
TGTGCCAGCAGCCCGGGGACTAGCGGGGGAGTACAAGAGACCCAGTACTTC
CASSPGTSGGVQETQYF
>NA|TRBJ1-6|NA|TRBV20-1
TGCGGCACGAAGGAGGGTCGTTCACCCCTCCACTTT
CGTKEGRSPLHF
>NA|TRBJ2-5|NA|TRBV12-3/TRBV12-4
TGTGCCAGCAGTTGGCCACAAGAGACCCAGTACTTC
CASSWPQETQYF
>TRBD1|TRBJ1-2|NA|TRBV28
TGTGCCAGCAGCCTACAGGGGTACAACTATGGCTACACCTTC
CASSLQGYNYGYTF
>TRBD2|TRBJ2-7|few|TRBV9
TGTGCCAGCAGCGTAGCTCCTTTGGGAGGGGTTGGCGAGCAGTACTTC
CASSVAPLGGVGEQYF
>TRBD2|TRBJ2-1|NA|TRBV6-2/TRBV6-3
TGTGCCAGCAGTCAGCTAGCGGGACGCCAGCATGAGCAGTTCTTC
CASSQLAGRQHEQFF
>NA|TRBJ2-1|NA|TRBV4-3
TGCGCCAGCAGCCATTTATCGAATGAGCAGTTCTTC
CASSHLSNEQFF
>NA|TRBJ1-2|NA|TRBV3-1
TGTGCCAGCAGCCATACTACTGTCAGGGCCTTAGAGGACTATGGCTACACCTTC
CASSHTTVRALEDYGYTF
>NA|TRBJ2-1|many|TRBV6-1
TGTGCCATCCACGTAGCGGTTGAGCAGTTCTTC
CAIHVAVEQFF
>TRBD2|TRBJ2-7|NA|TRBV6-1
TGTGCCAGCATTATTACTAGCGGGAGCTCCTACGAGCAGTACTTC
CASIITSGSSYEQYF
>NA|TRBJ1-1|once|TRBV20-1
TGCAGTGCTAGAACGAGCATGAACACTGAAGCTTTCTTT
CSARTSMNTEAFF
>NA|TRBJ2-7|NA|TRBV20-1
TGCAGTGCTAGACCTCTTAATGGGTCCTACAATGAGCAGTACTTC
CSARPLNGSYNEQYF
>TRBD1|TRBJ1-2|few|TRBV5-1
TGCGCCAGCAGCCCCGGGGAAGGGGGCAGGAACTATGGCTACACCTTC
CASSPGEGGRNYGYTF
>TRBD2|TRBJ2-7|once|TRBV29-1
TGCAGCGTTGACGGACTAGCGGAGAACAATGAGCAGTACTTC
CSVDGLAENNEQYF
>NA|TRBJ1-1|NA|TRBV9
TGTGCCAGCAGCGGTACCAACACTGAAGCTTTCTTT
CASSGTNTEAFF
>TRBD1|TRBJ1-5|NA|TRBV27
TGTGCCAGCAGGGTAACAGGGGGCGGTGGCAATCAGCCCCAGCATTTT
CASRVTGGGGNQPQHF
>NA|TRBJ2-5|few|TRBV6-1
TGTGCCAGCAGTGAAATAGGGATGGAGACCCAGTACTTC
CASSEIGMETQYF
>NA|TRBJ2-4|NA|TRBV29-1
TGCAGCGTTCGGAGAGGGACGTCCAAAAACATTCAGTACTTC
CSVRRGTSKNIQYF
>NA|TRBJ2-6|few|TRBV2
TGTGCCAGCAGTGCGGACAGTCCTGGGGCCAACGTCCTGACTTTC
CASSADSPGANVLTF
>NA|TRBJ2-4|NA|TRBV7-2
TGTGCCAGCAGCTTAGACAAGGTTACCAAAAACATTCAGTACTTC
CASSLDKVTKNIQYF
>TRBD2|TRBJ2-3|NA|TRBV6-4
TGTGCCAGCAGCTTAGCGGGGCTAGTGGCAGATACGCAGTATTTT
CASSLAGLVADTQYF
>NA|TRBJ1-2|NA|TRBV6-6
TGTGCCAGCAGAAGGGGCCGATCCCCGGGAGGCTACACCTTC
CASRRGRSPGGYTF
>NA|TRBJ2-7|NA|TRBV6-5
TGTGCCAGCAGTTACTCTTCCAGCTACAGAGCCTACGAGCAGTACTTC
CASSYSSSYRAYEQYF
>NA|TRBJ2-1|NA|TRBV28
TGTGCCAGCAGTTTCCGGGGGACTGAGCAGTTCTTC
CASSFRGTEQFF
>NA|TRBJ1-2|once|TRBV11-2
TGTGCCAGCAGCTTTCAGCTAGGCAGCCCGTTTGGCTACACCTTC
CASSFQLGSPFGYTF
>TRBD2|TRBJ2-1|few|TRBV10-3
TGTGCCATCAGGGCACTAGCGGAGAACTACAATGAGCAGTTCTTC
CAIRALAENYNEQFF
>NA|TRBJ2-5|few|TRBV6-5
TGTGCCAGCAGTTACTCGTACCAAAGCGGAGAGACCCAGTACTTC
CASSYSYQSGETQYF
>TRBD1|TRBJ2-4|NA|TRBV12-3/TRBV12-4
TGTGCCAGCAGTTTAGGGGGGACAGGGGAGAACATTCAGTACTTC
CASSLGGTGENIQYF
>TRBD2|TRBJ2-2|NA|TRBV6-1
TGTGCCAGCAGTGAAATGGGGGGGGGCACCGGGGAGCTGTTTTTT
CASSEMGGGTGELFF
>NA|TRBJ2-1|NA|TRBV6-1
TGTGCCAGCTACCTAGGTGGCATCAGCTCCTACAATGAGCAGTTCTTC
CASYLGGISSYNEQFF
>TRBD1|TRBJ2-5|NA|TRBV5-5
TGTGCCAGCAGCTTGAGGGGGACAGGGATTAACAATGAGCAGTACTTC
CASSLRGTGINNEQYF
>NA|TRBJ2-3|few|TRBV7-2
TGTGCCAGCAGCTTCCTGGGCAGGAGCACAGATACGCAGTATTTT
CASSFLGRSTDTQYF
>NA|TRBJ2-7|once|TRBV21-1
TGTGCCAGCAGTATAGGACAGGGCCGAGCCTACGAGCAGTACTTC
CASSIGQGRAYEQYF
>NA|TRBJ1-6|NA|TRBV27
TGTGCCAGCAGTTTATGGGGCAGGGACATGTTCTATAATTCACCCCTCCACTTT
CASSLWGRDMFYNSPLHF
>TRBD2|TRBJ2-7|NA|TRBV20-1
TGCAGTGCTAGGGTACTAGCGGGATATTACGAGCAGTACTTC
CSARVLAGYYEQYF
>TRBD1|TRBJ2-7|NA|TRBV4-3
TGCGCCAGCAGCCAGGAAACGGGACAGGGGCTTACTTACGAGCAGTACTTC
CASSQETGQGLTYEQYF
>NA|TRBJ1-4|NA|TRBV7-9
TGTGCCAGCAGCTCGCCCGGACAGACGCCTGCAACTAATGAAAAACTGTTTTTT
CASSSPGQTPATNEKLFF
>TRBD2|TRBJ2-7|NA|TRBV20-1
TGCAGTGCTCCCCACCGACTAGCGGGTAAATCCTACAATGAGCAGTACTTC
CSAPHRLAGKSYNEQYF
>TRBD1|TRBJ2-2|NA|TRBV6-4
TGTGCCAGCAGTGAAAACAGGGGTTGGACCGGGGAGCTGTTTTTT
CASSENRGWTGELFF
>NA|TRBJ1-6|NA|TRBV15
TGTGCCACCGGTCCGAATTCACCCCTCCACTTT
CATGPNSPLHF
>NA|TRBJ2-7|NA|TRBV12-5
TGTGCTAGTGGTCCGGGACAAAGCTACGAGCAGTACTTC
CASGPGQSYEQYF
>TRBD2|TRBJ2-1|NA|TRBV20-1
TGCAGTGCCCCGCCCCCACTAGCGGGAGTGAAAAATGAGCAGTTCTTC
CSAPPPLAGVKNEQFF
>TRBD1|TRBJ1-5|NA|TRBV18
TGTGCCAGCTCTCCCAACGCGGACAGGGATAGCAATCAGCCCCAGCATTTT
CASSPNADRDSNQPQHF
>TRBD2|TRBJ2-7|NA|TRBV28
TGTGCCAGCAGCTGGATTAGCGGGAGGGCCTACGAGCAGTACTTC
CASSWISGRAYEQYF
>NA|TRBJ1-5|NA|TRBV6-2/TRBV6-3
TGTGCCAGCTCGATCGCAGTTCGAGGCAATCAGCCCCAGCATTTT
CASSIAVRGNQPQHF
>NA|TRBJ1-2|few|TRBV29-1
TGCAGCGTTGACCATCCCAGGACATCCACCTATGGCTACACCTTC
CSVDHPRTSTYGYTF